These 22 T cell receptor beta chains were sequenced from one sample in a study of response to subunit inactivated influenza vaccine. TCRdb re-derived calls from the RT-PCR reads in MiXCR, one entry per CDR3 protein. This sample has under 550,000 distinct CDR3 sequences, with approximately 7.2% found just once. The sequenced sample was PBMCs from blood, obtained approximately 25 months after vaccination. The receptors shown here come from a man between 50 and 69 years old who received an inactivated influenza vaccine.

The chain employs TRBV9 and TRBJ2-5; 8 nucleotides line up with TRBD2. The CDR3 runs 14 residues. Unmatched junction bases numbered 2, after V lost 0 bases and J lost 4 bases. Germline V CDR1 and CDR2: SGDLS, YYNGEE. The CDR3 sequence: CASSVAAGGETQYF. The DNA for the CDR3 is TGTGCCAGCAGCGTAGCGGCGGGGGGAGAGACCCAGTACTTC.

There are many counts of this clonotype. The rearrangement links TRBV19 to TRBJ1-5, with TRBD1 matching 10 bases. The germline gives CDR1 LNHDA, CDR2 SQIVND (reference sequence). The junction had 2 bases not matched to a gene; V was cut back by 4 bases and J by 2 bases. The CDR3 covers 15 residues. CDR3 sequence reads: CASSTTGGGNQPQHF. CDR3 DNA sequence: TGTGCCAGTAGTACGACAGGGGGCGGCAATCAGCCCCAGCATTTT.

The rearrangement links TRBV4-1 to TRBJ2-4, with D unclear. V lost 1 base and J lost 3, with 7 bases in between. This CDR3 contains 14 residues. Germline-derived CDR1 and CDR2 are MGHRA and YSYEKL. CDR3 protein: CASSQVTSKNIQYF. As DNA, the CDR3 is TGCGCCAGCAGCCAAGTGACGAGCAAAAACATTCAGTACTTC.

This clonotype was recorded a few times. The chain combines TRBV5-1 with TRBJ1-1, with 7 bases aligning to TRBD1. J gave up 4 bases and V 0 bases, and 6 bases lay outside the gene matches. The CDR3 consists of 15 residues. The germline V gene has CDR1 SGHRS and CDR2 YFSETQ. The CDR3 loop is CASSLGQGGSTEAFF. As DNA, the CDR3 is TGCGCCAGCAGCTTGGGACAGGGAGGGAGCACTGAAGCTTTCTTT.

The J gene is TRBJ2-7, the V gene TRBV20-1; no firm D call. The CDR3 has 13 residues. Germline CDR1 and CDR2: DFQATT and SNEGSKA (reference sequence). V was shortened by 2 bases and J by 4 bases, with 12 bases between the two germline ends. The CDR3 nucleotides read TGCAGTGCTAGAATCGTGAGCCTTTACGAGCAGTACTTC. Translation gives CSARIVSLYEQYF.

This clonotype has a count of ten or more. The rearrangement uses TRBV29-1 and TRBJ2-3; TRBD1 aligns across 7 bases. V was pared by 1 base and J by 1 base, with 5 bases of the junction left unmatched. The CDR3 consists of 15 residues. Germline CDR1 reads SQVTM; CDR2 reads ANQGSEA. The CDR3, as DNA: TGCAGCGTTGAAGGACAGGGAATGGGCACAGATACGCAGTATTTT. Protein sequence: CSVEGQGMGTDTQYF.

The sample holds a few counts of this clonotype. This chain joins TRBV18 and TRBJ2-7; 8 nucleotides line up with TRBD2. Trimming removed 2 bases from V and 7 bases from J; junction bases left unmatched: 7. The CDR3 contains 14 residues. Germline-derived CDR1 and CDR2 are KGHSH and LQKENI. DNA for the CDR3: TGTGCCAGCTCACCAGGCGGGAGGATTGGAGAGCAGTACTTC. Its protein product is CASSPGGRIGEQYF. Supplemented by reference TRBV18 and TRBJ2-7, the full variable domain reads NAGVMQNPRHLVRRRGQEARLRCSPMKGHSHVYWYRQLPEEGLKFMVYLQKENIIDESGMPKERFSAEFPKEGPSILRIQQVVRGDSAAYFCASSPGGRIGEQYFGPGTRLTVT.

This clonotype has only a few counts. CDR3: CASSALPGQADYGYTF. The CDR3 DNA follows: TGTGCCAGCAGTGCCCTGCCGGGACAGGCGGACTATGGCTACACCTTC. This chain uses TRBV25-1 with TRBJ1-2, with 8 bases matching TRBD1. The CDR3 extends over 16 amino acids. After removal of 4 bases from V and 3 bases from J, the junction contained 10 bases not matched to a gene. Germline loops: CDR1 MGHDK, CDR2 SYGVNS.

Remarks on this clonotype: A much larger clone sits a single nucleotide away, making a read error possible. The chain joins TRBV6-1 to TRBJ1-1; D perhaps matches TRBD1 (6 bases). Germline CDR1 is MNHNS and CDR2 is SASEGT. Trimming cost V 3 bases and J 2 bases, with 10 bases left between them. CDR3 length: 14 residues. The CDR3 nucleotides are TGTGCCAGCAGTGACTGGACAGCTAACACTGAAGCTTTCTTT. Translating gives CASSDWTANTEAFF.

This clonotype has only a few counts. V and J are TRBV20-1 and TRBJ1-2, with D perhaps TRBD1 (5 bases). Germline values: CDR1 DFQATT, CDR2 SNEGSKA (reference sequence). The V end lost 6 bases, the J end lost 6 bases, and 17 bases lay between the germline ends. The CDR3 has 13 residues. CDR3 sequence reads: CSATGTDPNGYTF. CDR3 sequence (DNA): TGCAGTGCAACCGGGACCGACCCCAATGGCTACACCTTC.

This clonotype was observed a few times. The CDR3 DNA is TGTGCCAGCAGTTTTTGGTTCGGTACGGACACCGGGGAGCTGTTTTTT. Its protein is CASSFWFGTDTGELFF. The genes are TRBV27 and TRBJ2-2; D remains ambiguous. The V end was cut by 3 bases, the J end by 3 bases, with 14 bases between. The CDR3 sequence is 16 residues long. CDR1 is MNHEY, CDR2 SMNVEV, per germline (reference sequence).

The sample holds many counts of this clonotype. The chain is built from TRBV5-1 and TRBJ2-1; 7 nucleotides agree with TRBD2. The V gene's germline CDR1 is SGHRS and CDR2 YFSETQ. The CDR3 sequence is 15 residues long. V trimming: 2 bases; J trimming: 3 bases; junction bases outside the gene matches: 5. This chain's CDR3 is CASSFTSVDYNEQFF. CDR3 in DNA: TGCGCCAGCAGCTTTACTAGCGTTGACTACAATGAGCAGTTCTTC.

This clonotype was picked up many times. V gene TRBV7-9 combines with J gene TRBJ2-1, with 9 nucleotides matching TRBD2. From germline, CDR1 is SEHNR and CDR2 FQNEAQ (reference sequence). This CDR3 is built from 16 residues. The V and J ends lost 3 bases and 3 bases, in that order; junction bases with no gene match: 6. CDR3 nucleotide sequence: TGTGCCAGCAGCTTGCGACTAGCGGAGAACTACAATGAGCAGTTCTTC. It is translated as CASSLRLAENYNEQFF.

The chain is built from TRBV12-3 or TRBV12-4 and TRBJ2-3, with D perhaps matching TRBD1 (5 bases). This CDR3 comprises 15 residues. V was clipped by 3 bases and J by 4 bases, with 14 bases between them. The CDR3 bases are TGTGCCAGCAGTTTTCCCATGACAGAACCAGATACGCAGTATTTT. It encodes CASSFPMTEPDTQYF.

This clonotype was found many times. The rearrangement uses TRBV11-2 and TRBJ2-2; D gene uncertain. The CDR3 sequence is 14 residues long. Trimming took 5 bases from V and 2 from J, leaving 9 bases between them. CDR1 and CDR2 from the germline V gene are SGHAT and FQNNGV. Here the CDR3 DNA reads TGTGCCAGCAGCCCCGCGTTTAACACCGGGGAGCTGTTTTTT. Its protein product is CASSPAFNTGELFF. Full variable domain (missing parts from reference TRBV11-2 and TRBJ2-2): EAGVAQSPRYKIIEKRQSVAFWCNPISGHATLYWYQQILGQGPKLLIQFQNNGVVDDSQLPKDRFSAERLKGVDSTLKIQPAKLEDSAVYLCASSPAFNTGELFFGEGSRLTVL.

This clonotype occurred many times. The genes are TRBV12-3 or TRBV12-4 and TRBJ1-5; D not certain. V was shortened by 6 bases and J by 6 bases, with 9 bases between the two germline ends. This CDR3 spans 12 amino acids. CDR3 sequence (DNA): TGTGCCAGCAGCCCCGTCGGTCAGCCCCAGCATTTT. As protein: CASSPVGQPQHF.

This clonotype was counted only a few times. V is TRBV6-2 or TRBV6-3 and J is TRBJ2-7; TRBD2 matches at 10 bases. This CDR3 spans 17 amino acids. Germline V gene data show CDR1 as MNHEY and CDR2 as SVGEGT. V lost 7 bases to trimming and J lost 0 bases; unmatched junction nucleotides: 12. CDR3 loop: CASTPLSGRENSYEQYF. As DNA, the CDR3 is TGTGCCAGCACCCCCCTCAGCGGGAGGGAGAACTCCTACGAGCAGTACTTC.

This clonotype was seen many times. The chain recombines TRBV5-5 with TRBJ2-5; 13 bases align to TRBD2. Germline V gene lookup returns CDR1 SGHKS and CDR2 YYEKEE (reference sequence). The CDR3 covers 17 residues. V was pared by 5 bases and J by 4 bases, with 11 bases of the junction left unmatched. The CDR3 sequence is CASRNILAGGPGETQYF. The CDR3 coding sequence is TGTGCCAGCAGGAACATACTAGCGGGAGGGCCAGGAGAGACCCAGTACTTC.

This clonotype has a handful of counts. The chain has TRBV6-4 and TRBJ2-3; 7 nucleotides align to TRBD1. V dropped 0 bases and J dropped 0; count of bases not matched to a gene: 3. The germline CDR1 and CDR2 sequences are MRHNA and SNTAGT. The CDR3 has 16 amino acids. The DNA for the CDR3 is TGTGCCAGCAGTGACTCAGGGGGCAGTAGCACAGATACGCAGTATTTT. Translated: CASSDSGGSSTDTQYF.

J is TRBJ2-3 and V is TRBV7-2; TRBD1 matches at 9 bases. V shed 5 bases, J shed 3 bases, and the junction held 3 bases outside the gene matches. In germline, CDR1 is SGHTA, CDR2 FQGNSA. The length of the CDR3 is 14 residues. Written as DNA, the CDR3 is TGTGCCAGCAGCAACAGGGGGCTTACAGATACGCAGTATTTT. Translated: CASSNRGLTDTQYF.

This clonotype appeared many times. The CDR3 coding sequence is TGCGCCAGCAGCTTGGGACCGTCGATGAACACCGGGGAGCTGTTTTTT. It codes for CASSLGPSMNTGELFF. The V call is TRBV5-1, the J call TRBJ2-2; D unclear. V dropped 0 bases and J dropped 1 base, with 10 bases sitting between them. Per the germline V gene, CDR1 is SGHRS and CDR2 is YFSETQ. The CDR3 spans 16 residues.

The chain couples TRBV5-1 to TRBJ2-7; D may be TRBD2 (6 bases). Germline values: CDR1 SGHRS, CDR2 YFSETQ. The CDR3 is 14 residues long. V lost 1 base, J lost 7 bases, and 15 bases lay in between. Here the CDR3 reads CASSLPGEKGEQYF. The CDR3, as DNA: TGCGCCAGCAGCTTGCCGGGAGAGAAAGGAGAGCAGTACTTC.